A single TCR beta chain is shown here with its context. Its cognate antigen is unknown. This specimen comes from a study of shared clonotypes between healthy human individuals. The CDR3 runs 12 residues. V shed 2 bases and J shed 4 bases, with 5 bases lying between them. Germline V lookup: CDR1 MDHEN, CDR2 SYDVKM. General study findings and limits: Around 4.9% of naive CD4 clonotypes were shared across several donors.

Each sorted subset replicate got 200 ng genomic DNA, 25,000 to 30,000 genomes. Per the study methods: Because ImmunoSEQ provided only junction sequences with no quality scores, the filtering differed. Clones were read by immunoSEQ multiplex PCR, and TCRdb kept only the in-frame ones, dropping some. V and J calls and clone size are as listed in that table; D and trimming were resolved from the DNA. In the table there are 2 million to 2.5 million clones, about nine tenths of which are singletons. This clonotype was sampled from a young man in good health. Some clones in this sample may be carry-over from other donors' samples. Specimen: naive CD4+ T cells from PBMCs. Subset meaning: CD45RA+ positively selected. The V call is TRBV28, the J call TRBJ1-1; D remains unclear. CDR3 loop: CASSLGVTEAFF. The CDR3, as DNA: TGTGCCAGCAGTTTAGGGGTCACTGAAGCTTTCTTT. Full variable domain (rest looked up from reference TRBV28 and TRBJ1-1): DVKVTQSSRYLVKRTGEKVFLECVQDMDHENMFWYRQDPGLGLRLIYFSYDVKMKEKGDIPEGYSVSREKKERFSLILESASTNQTSMYLCASSLGVTEAFFGQGTRLTVV.